This is a list of T cell receptor beta chains from one sample in a study of fetal regulatory T cell absence and autoimmunity. Repertoires were generated with immunoSEQ multiplex PCR, while TCRdb's copy carries only in-frame clones and drops some. The sample shows about 46,000 clones, roughly 83% of them seen only once. Input material: cord blood. Receptors originate from a newborn boy with IPEX syndrome. The CDR3 runs from the conserved cysteine through the conserved F or W. A D gene is named only where the DNA matches it firmly. Size is omitted from some rows. Given values are once, few, many or a class for expanded clones.

d_call j_call clone_size v_call cdr3_nt cdr3_aa
- TRBJ1-2 - TRBV27 TGTGCCAGCAGTTTATCCCCAGGGTCGCATGGCTACACCTTC CASSLSPGSHGYTF
TRBD1 TRBJ2-7 - TRBV6-1 TGTGCCAGCAGTGAAGGGGACAGGGGGCGCGAGCAGTACTTC CASSEGDRGREQYF
- TRBJ2-3 - TRBV2 TGTGCCAGCAGCGGAACCGGGACAGATACGCAGTATTTT CASSGTGTDTQYF
- TRBJ1-2 - TRBV29-1 TGCAGCGTTGCCTCAGGGGCTGGCGGCTACACCTTC CSVASGAGGYTF
- TRBJ2-5 - TRBV9 TGTGCCAGCAGCTCCCGACGAGGCGAGACCCAGTACTTC CASSSRRGETQYF
TRBD2 TRBJ2-7 - TRBV5-8 TGTGCCAGCAGCGACGGTCCGACTAGCATCAACGAGCAGTACTTC CASSDGPTSINEQYF
TRBD1 TRBJ2-5 - TRBV4-1 TGCGCCAGCAGCCAGGACAGGGGGCAAGAGACCCAGTACTTC CASSQDRGQETQYF
- TRBJ2-7 few TRBV5-1 TGCGCCAGCAGTCGAAACTACGAGCAGTACTTC CASSRNYEQYF
TRBD2 TRBJ2-1 - TRBV11-3 TGTGCCAGCAGCTTACTGGGTAGCGGGAGCCTGAATGAGCAGTTCTTC CASSLLGSGSLNEQFF
TRBD2 TRBJ2-1 once TRBV6-5 TGTGCCAGCAGTTACTCTAGCGGGGGCCTATACAATGAGCAGTTCTTC CASSYSSGGLYNEQFF
- TRBJ2-5 - TRBV6-5 TGTGCCAGCACCTCAGGTGGAGAGACCCAGTACTTC CASTSGGETQYF
- TRBJ1-2 - TRBV5-4 TGTGCCAGCAGCTTGGACAATAACTATGGCTACACCTTC CASSLDNNYGYTF
- TRBJ2-3 - TRBV18 TGTGCCAGCTCACCTCTGAGGGGAGAGACAGATACGCAGTATTTT CASSPLRGETDTQYF
TRBD1 TRBJ2-7 - TRBV2 TGTGCCAGCAGACCGACCCCGACAGGGGACGAGCAGTACTTC CASRPTPTGDEQYF
TRBD1 TRBJ2-2 - TRBV7-6 TGTGCCAGCAGCTACCTCGGGACAGGGCCTCTCTTGAACACCGGGGAGCTGTTTTTT CASSYLGTGPLLNTGELFF
- TRBJ1-1 - TRBV4-1 TGCGCCAGCAGCCAAGATCTCAGCACCACTGAAGCTTTCTTT CASSQDLSTTEAFF
TRBD2 TRBJ2-1 - TRBV27 TGTGCCAGCAGTTTCCAAAGCGGGAGGGCCTACAATGAGCAGTTCTTC CASSFQSGRAYNEQFF